Listed below are T cell receptor beta chains from one sample, sequenced in a study of blood T cell repertoires in COVID-19. Libraries were prepared by immunoSEQ multiplex PCR; TCRdb keeps only in-frame clonotypes and omits some of them. The sample contains about 72,000 clones, roughly 86% of which appear only once. Input material: peripheral blood. All receptors come from a woman aged 60-75 years with acute or convalescent COVID-19. The CDR3 runs from the conserved cysteine through the conserved F or W. The D gene is left open where the match is weak. Expanded clones get a size class; other rows say once, few or many, or leave the size out.

TRBV9	NA	TRBJ1-5	NA	TGTGCCAGCAGCGTAGATATAGGGGTGGCTCAGCCCCAGCATTTT	CASSVDIGVAQPQHF
TRBV29-1	NA	TRBJ2-2	few	TGCAGCGGGGGAGGAGGCTTCACCGGGGAGCTGTTTTTT	CSGGGGFTGELFF
TRBV21-1	NA	TRBJ1-1	NA	TGTGCCAGCAGCCCCCCGGACACTGAAGCTTTCTTT	CASSPPDTEAFF
TRBV27	NA	TRBJ1-6	NA	TGTGCCAGCAGTTTAGGCACAGTCCTTTCACCCCTCCACTTT	CASSLGTVLSPLHF
TRBV27	TRBD1	TRBJ2-4	NA	TGTGCCAGCAGTCCACAGGGGGACCACATTCAGTACTTC	CASSPQGDHIQYF
TRBV21-1	NA	TRBJ2-5	NA	TGTGCCAGCAGCAACGAACAGGGGTCTCGGACAGGGGCACGAGAGACCCAGTACTTC	CASSNEQGSRTGARETQYF
TRBV15	TRBD2	TRBJ2-7	NA	TGTGCCACCAGCAGAGAACGAGCGGGGTCCTACGAGCAGTACTTC	CATSRERAGSYEQYF
TRBV5-1	TRBD1	TRBJ1-6	NA	TGCGCCATCACATCCGGGGACAGGGAAAATTCACCCCTCCACTTT	CAITSGDRENSPLHF
TRBV5-6	TRBD2	TRBJ2-1	few	TGTGCCAGCAGCTTGCGCACTAGCGGGGGGGCCGATGAGCAGTTCTTC	CASSLRTSGGADEQFF
TRBV16	NA	TRBJ1-4	NA	TGTGCCAGCAGCCACGTGGCCCGTTTCCTAGGGGTACTGTTTTTT	CASSHVARFLGVLFF
TRBV7-8	NA	TRBJ2-4	NA	TGTGCCAGCAGCTTAAGGGGCCGACAGGCGGGCATTCAGTACTTC	CASSLRGRQAGIQYF
TRBV7-2	NA	TRBJ1-2	NA	TGTGCCAGCAGCCGAGCCCCCTATGGCTACACCTTC	CASSRAPYGYTF
TRBV19	NA	TRBJ2-5	NA	TGTGCCAGTAGTATCGGGTTTCGAGAGACCCAGTACTTC	CASSIGFRETQYF
TRBV6-7	NA	TRBJ2-7	NA	TGTGCCAGCAGTCGGACTGGGGCCTACGAGCAGTACTTC	CASSRTGAYEQYF
TRBV7-3	NA	TRBJ2-1	once	TGTGCCAGCAGCTTAGATGCCCGGGGAAACAATGAGCAGTTCTTC	CASSLDARGNNEQFF
TRBV5-6	NA	TRBJ1-2	NA	TGTGCCAGCAGCTTGCCTGGGACGGCGAGCGGGCTTGGCTACACCTTC	CASSLPGTASGLGYTF
TRBV2	NA	TRBJ2-7	NA	TGTGCCAGCACCAATCCCCGCGACAGTTACGAGCAGTACTTC	CASTNPRDSYEQYF
TRBV4-1	TRBD1	TRBJ1-1	NA	TGCGCCAGCAGCCGTAGACAGGGTTGGACTGAAGCTTTCTTT	CASSRRQGWTEAFF
TRBV2	TRBD1	TRBJ1-5	NA	TGTGCCAGCAGTCCCGGAGGGGGACAGGGTGGAAATCAGCCCCAGCATTTT	CASSPGGGQGGNQPQHF
TRBV10-1	TRBD2	TRBJ2-7	NA	TGCGCCAGCAGTGAGGCTAGCGGGGCCTCCTACGAGCAGTACTTC	CASSEASGASYEQYF